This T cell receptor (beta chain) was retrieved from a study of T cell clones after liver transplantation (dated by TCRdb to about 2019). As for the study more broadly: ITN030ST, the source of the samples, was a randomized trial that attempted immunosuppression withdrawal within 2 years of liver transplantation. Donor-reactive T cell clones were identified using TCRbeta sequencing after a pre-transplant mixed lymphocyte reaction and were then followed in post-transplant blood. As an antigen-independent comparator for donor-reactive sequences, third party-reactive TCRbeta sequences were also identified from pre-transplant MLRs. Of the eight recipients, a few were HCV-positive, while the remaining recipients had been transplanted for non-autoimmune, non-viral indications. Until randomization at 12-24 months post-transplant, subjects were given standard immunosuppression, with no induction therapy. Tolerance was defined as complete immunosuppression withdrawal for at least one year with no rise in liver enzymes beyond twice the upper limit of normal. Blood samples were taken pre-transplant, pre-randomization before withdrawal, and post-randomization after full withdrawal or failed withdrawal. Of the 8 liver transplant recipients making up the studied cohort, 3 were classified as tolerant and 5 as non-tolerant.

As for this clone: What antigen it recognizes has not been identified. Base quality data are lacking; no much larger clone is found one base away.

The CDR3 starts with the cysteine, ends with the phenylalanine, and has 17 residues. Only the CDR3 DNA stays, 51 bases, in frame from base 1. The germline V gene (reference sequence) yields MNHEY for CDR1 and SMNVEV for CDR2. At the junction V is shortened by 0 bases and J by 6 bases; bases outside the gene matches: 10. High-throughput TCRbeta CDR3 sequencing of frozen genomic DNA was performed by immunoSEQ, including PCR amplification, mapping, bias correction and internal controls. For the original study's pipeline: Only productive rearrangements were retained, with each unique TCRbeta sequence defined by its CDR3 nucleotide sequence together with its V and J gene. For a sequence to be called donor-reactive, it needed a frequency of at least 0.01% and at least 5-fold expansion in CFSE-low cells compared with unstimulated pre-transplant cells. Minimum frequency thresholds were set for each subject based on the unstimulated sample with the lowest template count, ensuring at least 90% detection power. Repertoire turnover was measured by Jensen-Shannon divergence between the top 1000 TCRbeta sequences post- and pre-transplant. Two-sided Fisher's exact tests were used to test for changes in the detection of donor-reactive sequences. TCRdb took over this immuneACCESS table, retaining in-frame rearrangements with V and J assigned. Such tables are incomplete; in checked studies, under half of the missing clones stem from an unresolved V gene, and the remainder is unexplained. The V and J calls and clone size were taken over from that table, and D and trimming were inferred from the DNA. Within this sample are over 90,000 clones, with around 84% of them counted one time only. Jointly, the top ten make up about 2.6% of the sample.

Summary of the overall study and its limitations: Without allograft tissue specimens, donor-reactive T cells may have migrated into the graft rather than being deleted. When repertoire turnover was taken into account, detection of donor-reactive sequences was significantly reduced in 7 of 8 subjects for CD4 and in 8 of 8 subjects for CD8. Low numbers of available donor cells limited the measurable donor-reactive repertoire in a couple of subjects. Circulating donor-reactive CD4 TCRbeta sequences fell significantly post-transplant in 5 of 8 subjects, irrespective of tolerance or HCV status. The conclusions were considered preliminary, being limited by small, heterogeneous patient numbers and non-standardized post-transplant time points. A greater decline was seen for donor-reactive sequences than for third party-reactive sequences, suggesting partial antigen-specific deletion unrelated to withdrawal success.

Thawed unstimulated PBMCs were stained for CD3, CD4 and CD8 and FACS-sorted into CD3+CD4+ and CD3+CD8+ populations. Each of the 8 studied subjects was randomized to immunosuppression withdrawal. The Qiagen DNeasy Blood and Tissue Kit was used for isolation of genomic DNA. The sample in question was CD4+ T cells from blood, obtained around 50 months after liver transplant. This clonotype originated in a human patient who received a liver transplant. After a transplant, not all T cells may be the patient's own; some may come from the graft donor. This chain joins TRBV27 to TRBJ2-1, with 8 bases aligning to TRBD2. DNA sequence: TGTGCCAGCAGTTTATCAATAACCGGGACTAGATCCAATGAGCAGTTCTTC. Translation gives CASSLSITGTRSNEQFF.